The clone carrying this TCR beta chain has only a few counts. The antigen is unknown. The CDR3 consists of 12 residues. The V and J ends lost 4 bases and 7 bases respectively, with 10 bases between them. Germline V lookup: CDR1 SGHTA, CDR2 FQGNSA. Primed by a sample-barcoded 5' primer and a J-beta primer mix, a second PCR proceeded for 7 to 11 cycles. Sequencing yielded, for each sample, at least 2.5 million paired-end reads carrying CDR3. One entry per CDR3 protein, called by TCRdb with MiXCR from the 5' RACE reads. Here the sample spans about 830,000 distinct CDR3 sequences, about 62% being singletons. This entry is derived from a study of blood T cells in healthy people across ages. General study results and limits: In the absence of known donor CMV status, changes in expanded clonotypes were possibly confounded. The fall in TCR beta diversity per million T cells was roughly linear with age.

This TCR was recovered from a man in his thirties or forties in good health. The V and J genes are TRBV7-2 and TRBJ1-2, with D perhaps TRBD1 (6 bases). The source material was blood. CDR3 sequence (DNA): TGTGCCAGCAGCTCCAACAGGGCTGGCTACACCTTC. It specifies CASSSNRAGYTF.